The 25 T cell receptor beta chains below all came from one sample that was sequenced in a study of blood T cell repertoires in COVID-19. Libraries were prepared by immunoSEQ multiplex PCR; TCRdb keeps only in-frame clonotypes and omits some of them. The data contain about 72,000 clones, about 89% of them singletons. Sequencing used peripheral blood. These receptors all stem from a human donor in a cohort sampled during active COVID-19.

The rearrangement joins TRBV14 to TRBJ2-1; 12 bases are shared with TRBD2. CDR1 and CDR2 (germline): SGHDN, FVKESK. With V trimmed by 5 bases and J by 4 bases, 9 bases remained unmatched. The CDR3 has 17 residues. The CDR3, as DNA: TGTGCCAGCAGCTCCCGGGCCCTAGCGGGAGGGTACAATGAGCAGTTCTTC. Translating it yields CASSSRALAGGYNEQFF.

The chain links TRBV7-9 to TRBJ2-1; D ambiguous. Germline CDR1 SEHNR, CDR2 FQNEAQ (reference sequence). V lost 4 bases and J 5 bases, leaving 12 bases between the germline ends. This CDR3 comprises 14 residues. The CDR3 reads CASSSTNADNEQFF. DNA for the CDR3: TGTGCCAGCAGCTCCACTAACGCCGACAATGAGCAGTTCTTC.

V is TRBV19 and J is TRBJ1-2; 9 nucleotides line up with TRBD1. Germline loops: CDR1 LNHDA, CDR2 SQIVND (reference sequence). The CDR3 consists of 14 residues. V dropped 4 bases and J dropped 4; count of bases not matched to a gene: 4. In DNA, the CDR3 is TGTGCCAGTAGTAGGGACAGGGACCTCTATGGCTACACCTTC. Translated: CASSRDRDLYGYTF.

J is TRBJ1-5 and V is TRBV28; D perhaps matches TRBD1 (5 bases). Germline V gene data show CDR1 as MDHEN and CDR2 as SYDVKM. The CDR3 is 15 residues long. V lost 0 bases to trimming and J lost 5 bases, with 11 bases between them. CDR3 region: CASSLWGQGDQPQHF. The CDR3 DNA is TGTGCCAGCAGTTTATGGGGCCAGGGTGATCAGCCCCAGCATTTT.

The chain carries TRBV10-1 and TRBJ2-1; 8 bases are shared with TRBD2. V was clipped by 2 bases and J by 9 bases; unmatched bases: 3. The CDR3 sequence is 13 residues long. Germline V gene lookup returns CDR1 WNHNN and CDR2 SYGVQD (reference sequence). In DNA, the CDR3 is TGCGCCAGCAGTGAGGGGACTAGTATTGAGCAGTTCTTC. Translation: CASSEGTSIEQFF.

CDR3 in amino acids: CASSLVGRGLAGPNEQFF. DNA of the CDR3: TGTGCCAGCAGCTTAGTAGGGAGGGGACTAGCGGGACCCAATGAGCAGTTCTTC. The chain employs TRBV7-2 and TRBJ2-1; 13 bases fit TRBD2. After removal of 1 base from V and 6 bases from J, the junction contained 9 bases not matched to a gene. The V gene's germline CDR1 is SGHTA and CDR2 FQGNSA. The CDR3 is 18 amino acids.

J is TRBJ2-1 and V is TRBV9, with 8 bases identical to TRBD1. The CDR3 extends over 19 amino acids. Germline trimming cut 0 bases from V and 6 bases from J; bases unmatched to any gene: 17. Germline assignment: CDR1 SGDLS and CDR2 YYNGEE. CDR3 protein: CASSVGSWLRGQGSNEQFF. The DNA for the CDR3 is TGTGCCAGCAGCGTAGGGAGTTGGCTAAGAGGACAGGGAAGCAATGAGCAGTTCTTC. The full variable domain, completed using reference TRBV9 and TRBJ2-1, is DSGVTQTPKHLITATGQRVTLRCSPRSGDLSVYWYQQSLDQGLQFLIQYYNGEERAKGNILERFSAQQFPDLHSELNLSSLELGDSALYFCASSVGSWLRGQGSNEQFFGPGTRLTVL.

The chain employs TRBV10-1 and TRBJ2-5; 8 bases are a match to TRBD1. This CDR3 has 15 amino acids. The germline V gene encodes CDR1 WNHNN and CDR2 SYGVQD (reference sequence). V lost 4 bases, J lost 4 bases, and 8 bases stayed unmatched. The CDR3 DNA is TGCGCCAGCAGTGCTATGGCAGGGGGCATAGAGACCCAGTACTTC. This encodes CASSAMAGGIETQYF.

V usage is TRBV7-9 and J usage is TRBJ2-7; TRBD2 matches at 8 bases. The CDR3 has 14 residues. Germline CDR1 reads SEHNR; CDR2 reads FQNEAQ (reference sequence). J gave up 5 bases and V 5 bases, and 8 bases lay outside the gene matches. CDR3 amino acids: CASSHGTRENEQYF. The CDR3 nucleotides are TGTGCCAGCAGCCACGGGACTAGGGAGAACGAGCAGTACTTC. Together with reference TRBV7-9 and TRBJ2-7, the CDR3 gives the full variable domain: DTGVSQNPRHKITKRGQNVTFRCDPISEHNRLYWYRQTLGQGPEFLTYFQNEAQLEKSRLLSDRFSAERPKGSFSTLEIQRTEQGDSAMYLCASSHGTRENEQYFGPGTRLTVT.

The rearrangement links TRBV6-6 to TRBJ1-2; the D is unclear. Trimming took 6 bases from V and 1 from J, leaving 15 bases between them. The germline V gene has CDR1 MNHNY and CDR2 SVGAGI (reference sequence). The CDR3 is made up of 15 amino acids. CDR3 sequence reads: CASRPSTILNYGYTF. In nucleotides, the CDR3 is TGTGCCAGCAGGCCCTCGACAATTCTTAACTATGGCTACACCTTC.

The J gene is TRBJ2-1, the V gene TRBV7-3; 8 bases line up with TRBD2. V was pared by 0 bases and J by 2 bases, with 9 bases of the junction left unmatched. CDR3 length equals 18 residues. The germline CDR1 and CDR2 sequences are SGHTA and FQGTGA. This CDR3 is CASSLTRSAGGAYNEQFF. The CDR3 DNA is TGTGCCAGCAGCTTAACTAGATCGGCGGGGGGAGCCTACAATGAGCAGTTCTTC.

The chain joins TRBV7-2 to TRBJ2-5; TRBD1 matches 7 bases. V trimming: 5 bases; J trimming: 7 bases; junction bases outside the gene matches: 4. CDR3 length: 12 amino acids. CDR1 and CDR2 from the germline V gene are SGHTA and FQGNSA. The CDR3 here is CASSPRGSTQYF. CDR3 bases: TGTGCCAGCAGCCCCAGGGGGTCGACCCAGTACTTC.

The chain has TRBV7-2 and TRBJ1-5; D might be TRBD1 (5 bases). V dropped 4 bases and J dropped 6 bases, with 13 bases sitting between them. Germline loops: CDR1 SGHTA, CDR2 FQGNSA. CDR3 length: 14 residues. The CDR3 here is CASSSPGLSQPQHF. The CDR3 DNA reads TGTGCCAGCAGCTCCCCGGGACTAAGTCAGCCCCAGCATTTT.

Only a few counts were recorded for this clone. V is TRBV10-2 and J is TRBJ1-1, with 7 nucleotides matching TRBD1. V gave up 3 bases and J gave up 0 bases; unmatched junction bases: 4. There are 15 residues in the CDR3. Per the germline V gene, CDR1 is WSHSY and CDR2 is SAAADI. CDR3 sequence: CASSDPGTVNTEAFF. The CDR3 nucleotides read TGCGCCAGCAGTGACCCCGGGACAGTGAACACTGAAGCTTTCTTT.

The gene calls are TRBV19 and TRBJ2-3; tentatively, D is TRBD1 (5 bases). Germline CDR1 LNHDA, CDR2 SQIVND (reference sequence). Deletions cut 8 bases from V and 1 base from J, with 10 bases between. CDR3 length: 13 residues. Here the CDR3 DNA reads TGTGCCAGTTCAGGGCTGGGCACAGATACGCAGTATTTT. Amino acid sequence: CASSGLGTDTQYF.

V and J are TRBV5-1 and TRBJ1-2, with no clear D. CDR3 length: 16 residues. Germline loops: CDR1 SGHRS, CDR2 YFSETQ. The V gene lost 0 bases and the J gene lost 1 base, with 13 bases spanning the gap. CDR3 region: CASSLVFTDINYGYTF. CDR3 sequence (DNA): TGCGCCAGCAGCTTGGTGTTTACAGACATTAACTATGGCTACACCTTC. The full variable domain, rest sourced from reference TRBV5-1 and TRBJ1-2, is KAGVTQTPRYLIKTRGQQVTLSCSPISGHRSVSWYQQTPGQGLQFLFEYFSETQRNKGNFPGRFSGRQFSNSRSEMNVSTLELGDSALYLCASSLVFTDINYGYTFGSGTRLTVV.

V is TRBV3-1 (or the pseudogene TRBV3-2) and J is TRBJ2-1; the match to TRBD2 covers 9 bases. V gave up 8 bases and J gave up 6 bases; unmatched junction bases: 5. The germline CDR1 and CDR2 sequences are LGHDT and YNNKEL (reference sequence). This CDR3 contains 13 residues. In DNA form, the CDR3 reads TGTGCCAGCGCGGGGGGGCCTTCCAATGAGCAGTTCTTC. Translation gives CASAGGPSNEQFF.

The rearrangement joins TRBV5-4 to TRBJ2-1; 9 positions agree with TRBD2. CDR3 length: 15 amino acids. Germline V CDR1 and CDR2: SGHNT, YYREEE (reference sequence). V shed 2 bases, J shed 6 bases, and the junction held 6 bases outside the gene matches. The DNA for the CDR3 is TGTGCCAGCAGCTTCGGCGGGGGGGCTGGCAATGAGCAGTTCTTC. As protein: CASSFGGGAGNEQFF.

The chain links TRBV7-2 to TRBJ2-2, with a possible D match to TRBD1 (6 bases). The length of the CDR3 is 14 residues. V gave up 2 bases and J gave up 6 bases, with 10 bases separating them. Germline values: CDR1 SGHTA, CDR2 FQGNSA. Here the CDR3 DNA reads TGTGCCAGCAGCTTACGTACAGGGTCCGGGGAGCTGTTTTTT. It yields the protein CASSLRTGSGELFF.

The rearrangement links TRBV27 to TRBJ2-7, with D unclear. V was cut by 4 bases and J by 0 bases, with 7 bases left in between. Germline-derived CDR1 and CDR2 are MNHEY and SMNVEV (reference sequence). The CDR3 contains 13 residues. CDR3 sequence (DNA): TGTGCCAGCAGTTCAAGCTACTCCTACGAGCAGTACTTC. Its translation is CASSSSYSYEQYF.

The chain is built from TRBV6-5 and TRBJ1-5, with 8 bases identical to TRBD1. The CDR3 totals 15 residues. Germline V lookup: CDR1 MNHEY, CDR2 SVGAGI. V trimming: 6 bases; J trimming: 2 bases; junction bases outside the gene matches: 6. This chain's CDR3 is CASRKTGDGNQPQHF. CDR3 coding DNA: TGTGCCAGCAGGAAGACAGGGGACGGCAATCAGCCCCAGCATTTT.

The chain carries TRBV7-2 and TRBJ1-4; D ambiguous. This CDR3 has 15 amino acids. The germline gives CDR1 SGHTA, CDR2 FQGNSA. The V gene lost 2 bases and the J gene lost 4 bases, with 11 bases spanning the gap. CDR3 in amino acids: CASSLRVIGNEKLFF. The CDR3 DNA reads TGTGCCAGCAGCTTACGAGTCATCGGTAATGAAAAACTGTTTTTT.

The V call is TRBV7-9, the J call TRBJ2-7; 7 bases line up with TRBD1. Germline CDR1 and CDR2: SEHNR and FQNEAQ (reference sequence). V was clipped by 2 bases and J by 6 bases; unmatched bases: 4. There are 13 residues in the CDR3. The CDR3 loop reads CASSLLSGGEQYF. CDR3 sequence (DNA): TGTGCCAGCAGCTTACTATCAGGGGGCGAGCAGTACTTC.

The chain is built from TRBV11-3 and TRBJ2-1; maybe TRBD2 (6 bases). The V gene's germline CDR1 is SGHNT and CDR2 YENEEA. The V end lost 8 bases, the J end lost 10 bases, and 18 bases lay between the germline ends. This CDR3 has 13 amino acids. The CDR3 loop is CASSFGGGGEQFF. The DNA of the CDR3 is TGTGCCAGCTCGTTCGGCGGAGGAGGGGAGCAGTTCTTC.

The chain joins TRBV5-4 to TRBJ2-5; possibly TRBD2 for D (5 bases). This CDR3 contains 13 residues. Trimming left V 7 bases short and J 6 bases short, with 16 bases between. The germline V gene has CDR1 SGHNT and CDR2 YYREEE (reference sequence). In DNA, the CDR3 is TGTGCCAGCTCCTCCGGGATTACAAAGACCCAGTACTTC. Protein product: CASSSGITKTQYF.